This section outlines one TCR beta chain sequence together with its context. This clonotype was counted ten times or more. Its antigen has not been determined. No much larger clonotype is one base removed from it; base qualities were not supplied. This sample was taken from a study of regulatory T cells in long-lasting Graves disease (dated by TCRdb to about 2021). At the level of the whole study: Antithyroid drugs had been taken for less than 3 months by newly diagnosed Graves' disease patients. A total of roughly 33 samples were covered by TCR sequencing, comprising around 13 persistent and around 20 newly diagnosed Graves' disease patients. This study used TCR sequencing and RNA sequencing of peripheral blood to compare persistent Graves' disease patients against newly diagnosed Graves' disease patients. The study took place in China and was registered as a clinical trial.

The time point label on this specimen signifies: newly diagnosed GD, antithyroid drugs for less than 3 months. For both TCR sequencing and RNA sequencing, RNA was extracted from PBMCs in TRIzol. The diagnosis of Graves' disease was made according to American Thyroid Association guidelines. The patients came from an endocrinology department in Xi'an, China. From each patient, about 9.7 milliliters of peripheral blood was collected into an EDTA anticoagulant tube. Ficoll Paque Plus density gradient separation was used to isolate PBMCs, and no further T cell sorting was performed. An Agilent 2100 Bioanalyzer and agarose gel were used to assess RNA quality, and a NanoDrop 2000 was used to measure RNA concentration. On the study overall, not on this receptor specifically: Persistent patients shared more public clonotypes among themselves (2,741) than newly diagnosed patients did (more than 950). As a limitation, the authors acknowledged that the small sample size may reduce accuracy. Compared with newly diagnosed patients, persistent Graves' disease patients had lower TCR Shannon entropy and fewer highly expanded clones, which suggests clonal expansion. Peripheral blood alone was examined, since thyroid tissue, which constituted the primary lesion, could not be accessed. Sequencing and analysis were restricted to the TCR beta chain. Preferential use of TRBV28, TRBJ1-2 and TRBJ2-5 was observed in persistent disease, whereas TRBV20-1 and TRBJ2-1 were favored in newly diagnosed disease.

The library was made by multiplex PCR. The sequencer was an Illumina HiSeq 4000. CDR3 regions were amplified by Arm-PCR with iRepertoire HTBI primers to construct TCR beta libraries. Before sequencing, the PCR products went through gel purification. On the study's bioinformatics: Across samples, 60 to 80 TRBV and 13 to 15 TRBJ segments were identified and used for gene usage analysis of CDR3 amino acid clonotypes. Filtered high-quality paired reads were merged into contigs using COPE and FqMerger. Contigs were aligned with BLAST to IMGT TRBV, TRBD and TRBJ reference genes, and CDR3 was defined per IMGT. Any clonotype with a frequency above 0.1% was counted as a highly expanded clone. Shannon entropy served as the measure of repertoire diversity, while the Gini coefficient captured V-J evenness. Public clonotypes were defined as clonotypes shared by more than one individual. Clones were called with MiXCR by TCRdb after fastp trimmed the public reads at Q25, and only in-frame beta chains were retained. Rows are combined by CDR3 protein, so each entry shows the most common genes and DNA. It is TCRdb's table, rather than the study itself, that gives the V and J calls and clone size. Within this sample are approximately 490,000 distinct CDR3 sequences, with about a sixth of them counted one time only. The ten top clones hold 12% of the sample.

V and J are trimmed by 3 bases and 0 bases, and the gene matches miss 9 bases of the junction. From the cysteine up to the phenylalanine, the CDR3 has a length of 18 residues. The kept DNA is CDR3 alone, 54 bases in frame from the first base. Based on the germline V gene, the CDR1 and CDR2 sequences are SGHRS and YFSETQ. These same records also appear under a second study, on T cells in Graves' hyperthyroidism and ophthalmopathy. The second paper states: Stable Graves' hyperthyroidism was defined as no progression to ophthalmopathy during 18 months of follow-up. Hyperthyroidism patients were newly diagnosed, had a disease duration of under 2 months, and were aged 18 to 65 years. Exclusion was applied to patients with uncontrolled infections, other autoimmune diseases, pregnancy or lactation. Diagnoses were based on clinical symptoms, serum thyroxine and TRAb, thyroid ultrasound and orbital computed tomography. The first round of RT-PCR for the TCR CDR3 was performed with the HTBI primer set and the Qiagen OneStep RT-PCR kit. Most expanded thyroid clonotypes (frequency above 0.001) were also found in blood, which suggests that blood repertoires may mirror thyroid immune responses. In cross-validation, a model built on a 13 V-J signature told ophthalmopathy apart from stable hyperthyroidism with over 85% sensitivity and approximately 81% specificity, and in testing the same model reached 80%/75%. During validation, the model predicted progression to ophthalmopathy a median of approximately six months ahead of onset, with 60% to 71% sensitivity and 72% to 85% specificity. To identify distinguishing TCR V-J signatures, a discovery cohort of some 100 patients was used, comprising fewer than 45 with Graves' ophthalmopathy and under 60 with stable Graves' hyperthyroidism. Prospective prediction of ophthalmopathy was tested in an independent validation cohort consisting of some 18 hyperthyroidism patients and more than 15 patients who later progressed to ophthalmopathy. For training and testing, the roughly 100 patients in the discovery cohort were randomly divided in a 7:3 ratio. In addition, the study compared T-cell repertoires in thyroid tissue and in blood from six Graves' hyperthyroidism patients. After sampling, hyperthyroidism patients received methimazole starting at 30 mg daily, and ophthalmopathy patients received high-dose intravenous methylprednisolone. A second multiplex PCR round built the libraries, followed by size selection and purification. Libraries were sequenced paired-end with 100 bp reads on an Illumina HiSeq2000. Raw data were processed with SOAPnuke, discarding reads with adapters, uncalled bases, mean Phred below 15, or no exact constant-primer or identifier match. COPE v1.2.5 was used to merge the high-quality paired reads, and each unique nucleotide sequence was defined as a clonotype. MiTCR v1.1 was used to align clonotypes to the IMGT TRBV, TRBD and TRBJ reference segments. Analysis was restricted to V-J combinations with a frequency above 0.0001, which covered 99.2% of repertoires. A TCS score was defined as the ratio of F50 (clonal expansion) to E x V (chaos), with BLOSUM62-based TCRdist applied between CDR3 peptides within each V-J. Welch's t-statistics and random forest reduced just over 500 V-J features to roughly 13, which were used in a naive Bayes classifier (R e1071). Sample size was not statistically predetermined, and blinding of investigators to group allocation was not performed. The paper describes TCR Vbeta CDR3 sequencing of 135 peripheral blood samples, made up of some 40 ophthalmopathy patients, around 73 hyperthyroidism patients and 17 progressor patients.

The rearrangement combines TRBV5-1 with TRBJ2-7; TRBD2 aligns with 13 central bases. This TCR came from a man aged 35-49 years with Graves disease. Donor details come from another sample of the same person, matched by shared clones. Sequencing was performed on peripheral blood mononuclear cells (PBMCs), taken at new diagnosis, from a patient treated with antithyroid drugs. The CDR3 region reads CASSSGLAGATNSYEQYF. The sequenced DNA is TGCGCCAGCAGCTCAGGACTAGCGGGAGCGACGAACTCCTACGAGCAGTACTTC. When the CDR3 is completed using the reference TRBV5-1 and TRBJ2-7 genes on either side, the full variable domain is KAGVTQTPRYLIKTRGQQVTLSCSPISGHRSVSWYQQTPGQGLQFLFEYFSETQRNKGNFPGRFSGRQFSNSRSEMNVSTLELGDSALYLCASSSGLAGATNSYEQYFGPGTRLTVT.